A selection of T cell receptor beta chains follows, all from one sample in a study of shared clonotypes between healthy human individuals. TCRdb's table, derived via immunoSEQ multiplex PCR, lists solely in-frame clones and lacks some. Of 1.5 million to 1.9 million clones listed, 95% to 99% are singletons. The sample was naive CD4+ T cells sorted from blood. These receptors originate from a man under 40 in good health. CDR3s include the opening cysteine and the closing phenylalanine or tryptophan. The order of the fields is clone size, V gene, J gene, D gene, CDR3 DNA, CDR3 protein. The D gene is left open where the match is weak. Where a row states a size, it is once, few, many or the class of an expanded clone; other rows omit it.

size: -
V: TRBV27
J: TRBJ1-5
D: -
DNA: TGTGCCAGCAGTCCCGAGGGGTCAGGGGCCTCGACGTGGTTTCAGCCCCAGCATTTT
CDR3: CASSPEGSGASTWFQPQHF

size: once
V: TRBV19
J: TRBJ1-5
D: TRBD1
DNA: TGTGCCAGTAGTATATTAGAGGGGGCCGGCAATCAGCCCCAGCATTTT
CDR3: CASSILEGAGNQPQHF

size: -
V: TRBV4-2
J: TRBJ2-2
D: -
DNA: TGTGCCAGCAGCCAAGGTCTAAACACCGGGGAGCTGTTTTTT
CDR3: CASSQGLNTGELFF

size: -
V: TRBV11-2
J: TRBJ2-1
D: TRBD2
DNA: TGTGCCAGCAGCCGAAGGACTAGCGGTTACAATGAGCAGTTCTTC
CDR3: CASSRRTSGYNEQFF

size: -
V: TRBV6-1
J: TRBJ1-3
D: TRBD1
DNA: TGTGCCAGCAGATCCAACAGGGGGCGAGGAAACACCATATATTTT
CDR3: CASRSNRGRGNTIYF

size: -
V: TRBV23-1
J: TRBJ1-1
D: TRBD1
DNA: TGCGCCAGCAGTCTACAGGGGGCTTGTCAGTACACTGAAGCTTTCTTT
CDR3: CASSLQGACQYTEAFF

size: -
V: TRBV10-3
J: TRBJ2-7
D: -
DNA: TGTGCCATCAGTGAGTCAACTTGGCAACGACCTTCCTACGAGCAGTACTTC
CDR3: CAISESTWQRPSYEQYF

size: -
V: TRBV11-3
J: TRBJ2-1
D: -
DNA: TGTGCCAGCAGCTTAGATATGGCGGGGCTGGGTGAGCAGTTCTTC
CDR3: CASSLDMAGLGEQFF

size: -
V: TRBV25-1
J: TRBJ2-1
D: TRBD1
DNA: TGTGCCAGCAGTGAGAGAGGGGGCTTTGGGCGGGAGCAGTTCTTC
CDR3: CASSERGGFGREQFF

size: once
V: TRBV10-3
J: TRBJ2-2
D: -
DNA: TGTGCCATCAGTGAGTCGGTTGTGGCAGTAACCGGGGAGCTGTTTTTT
CDR3: CAISESVVAVTGELFF

size: once
V: TRBV5-6
J: TRBJ1-4
D: -
DNA: TGTGCCAGCAGCTTCACGAAAGGCTCGGCTGAAAAACTGTTTTTT
CDR3: CASSFTKGSAEKLFF

size: -
V: TRBV5-1
J: TRBJ2-1
D: TRBD2
DNA: TGCGCCAGCTCCATCCCCGGGAGGAATGAGCAGTTCTTC
CDR3: CASSIPGRNEQFF

size: -
V: TRBV5-1
J: TRBJ2-3
D: -
DNA: TGCGCCAGCAGCTTGGGACAGCGGGTTCCGGATACGCAGTATTTT
CDR3: CASSLGQRVPDTQYF

size: -
V: TRBV5-6
J: TRBJ2-4
D: -
DNA: TGTGCCAGCAGCTCATTGACGGGAAACAGGGTGAAAAACATTCAGTACTTC
CDR3: CASSSLTGNRVKNIQYF

size: -
V: TRBV9
J: TRBJ2-2
D: -
DNA: TGTGCCAGCAGCGTAACGTCGGGAACCGGGGAGCTGTTTTTT
CDR3: CASSVTSGTGELFF

size: -
V: TRBV7-9
J: TRBJ2-1
D: -
DNA: TGTGCCAGCAGCCCCTACCTAGCAGCGAGCTCCTACAATGAGCAGTTCTTC
CDR3: CASSPYLAASSYNEQFF

size: -
V: TRBV5-6
J: TRBJ2-5
D: -
DNA: TGTGCCAGCAGCCGGGTAGGGCAAGAGACCCAGTACTTC
CDR3: CASSRVGQETQYF

size: -
V: TRBV18
J: TRBJ2-1
D: -
DNA: TGTGCCAGCTCCCCCGCATACGATCGGGAGAGGGTAAATGAGCAGTTCTTC
CDR3: CASSPAYDRERVNEQFF

size: once
V: TRBV20-1
J: TRBJ2-1
D: -
DNA: TGCAGTGCTATCAAGGGGAATGAGCAGTTCTTC
CDR3: CSAIKGNEQFF

size: -
V: TRBV2
J: TRBJ1-3
D: TRBD1
DNA: TGTGCCAGCAGTGGAAGGACAGGGGAGATTTCCTCTGGAAACACCATATATTTT
CDR3: CASSGRTGEISSGNTIYF

size: -
V: TRBV6-6
J: TRBJ2-1
D: TRBD1
DNA: TGTGCCAGCAGTATCTCGACAGGGTTCCCTCAGTTCTTC
CDR3: CASSISTGFPQFF

size: -
V: TRBV18
J: TRBJ2-3
D: -
DNA: TGTGCCAGCTCCAATCAAGCTAGCACAGATACGCAGTATTTT
CDR3: CASSNQASTDTQYF

size: -
V: TRBV28
J: TRBJ1-5
D: -
DNA: TGTGCCAGCAGTTTATGGTTGGGGCTGACGAGCAATCAGCCCCAGCATTTT
CDR3: CASSLWLGLTSNQPQHF

size: -
V: TRBV29-1
J: TRBJ2-1
D: TRBD2
DNA: TGCAGCGTTGAGGGGGCGGGAGGGTACAATGAGCAGTTCTTC
CDR3: CSVEGAGGYNEQFF

size: -
V: TRBV15
J: TRBJ2-7
D: -
DNA: TGTGCCACCAGCAGAGATAGGGCAGACTCCTACGAGCAGTACTTC
CDR3: CATSRDRADSYEQYF

size: -
V: TRBV7-9
J: TRBJ2-5
D: TRBD1
DNA: TGTGCCAGCAGGCGGGGGACAGGGGTTCAAGAGACCCAGTACTTC
CDR3: CASRRGTGVQETQYF

size: once
V: TRBV7-8
J: TRBJ2-2
D: -
DNA: TGTGCCAGCAGCTTAAGCGGAACCGGGGAGCTGTTTTTT
CDR3: CASSLSGTGELFF

size: once
V: TRBV30
J: TRBJ1-5
D: -
DNA: TGTGCCTGGGGGTCGTATAGCAATCAGCCCCAGCATTTT
CDR3: CAWGSYSNQPQHF

size: -
V: TRBV11-2
J: TRBJ2-1
D: TRBD2
DNA: TGTGCCAGCAGCTTGGGGACTAGCAATAATGAGCAGTTCTTC
CDR3: CASSLGTSNNEQFF

size: -
V: TRBV28
J: TRBJ1-4
D: -
DNA: TGTGCCAGCAACCTTCGGGGGCGCCTCCCTAATGAAAAACTGTTTTTT
CDR3: CASNLRGRLPNEKLFF

size: -
V: TRBV27
J: TRBJ1-1
D: -
DNA: TGTGCCAGCAGCGGAAGGGCGACGGACACTGAAGCTTTCTTT
CDR3: CASSGRATDTEAFF

size: -
V: TRBV7-2
J: TRBJ2-2
D: -
DNA: TGTGCCAGCAGCCCCCCCCTCACCGGGGAGCTGTTTTTT
CDR3: CASSPPLTGELFF

size: -
V: TRBV5-1
J: TRBJ2-1
D: TRBD2
DNA: TGCGCCAGCAGCAGTCCCGGGACTAGTAATGAGCAGTTCTTC
CDR3: CASSSPGTSNEQFF

size: -
V: TRBV4-1
J: TRBJ2-3
D: TRBD2
DNA: TGCGCCAGCAGCCAGTCCGGACTAGCGGGGAACACAGATACGCAGTATTTT
CDR3: CASSQSGLAGNTDTQYF

size: once
V: TRBV5-1
J: TRBJ1-5
D: -
DNA: TGCGCCAGCAGCCAGGCGGGGGAGAAAGATCAGCCCCAGCATTTT
CDR3: CASSQAGEKDQPQHF

size: -
V: TRBV30
J: TRBJ2-1
D: -
DNA: TGTGCCTGGATGGCGCTTCTCAATGAGCAGTTCTTC
CDR3: CAWMALLNEQFF

size: -
V: TRBV5-4
J: TRBJ2-5
D: -
DNA: TGTGCCAGCAGCTTGGGTCTGGAGACCCAGTACTTC
CDR3: CASSLGLETQYF

size: -
V: TRBV5-4
J: TRBJ2-3
D: TRBD1
DNA: TGTGCCAGCAGCTTCTCCGGGACAGGGTTAACAGATACGCAGTATTTT
CDR3: CASSFSGTGLTDTQYF

size: -
V: TRBV4-3
J: TRBJ2-7
D: TRBD2
DNA: TGCGCCAGCAGCCAACTTAGCGGGACCACCTACGAGCAGTACTTC
CDR3: CASSQLSGTTYEQYF

size: -
V: TRBV5-1
J: TRBJ2-1
D: -
DNA: TGCGCCAGCAGCTTGTCTGGGGGCCTCAATGAGCAGTTCTTC
CDR3: CASSLSGGLNEQFF

size: -
V: TRBV4-1
J: TRBJ2-4
D: -
DNA: TGCGCCAGCAGCCAAGGGGAAGCCAAAAACATTCAGTACTTC
CDR3: CASSQGEAKNIQYF

size: -
V: TRBV5-1
J: TRBJ1-1
D: -
DNA: TGCGCCAGCAGCTTGGTAATTCAGGGGCACTTCAACACTGAAGCTTTCTTT
CDR3: CASSLVIQGHFNTEAFF

size: -
V: TRBV10-3
J: TRBJ2-2
D: -
DNA: TGTGCCATAGGACAAACGAACACCGGGGAGCTGTTTTTT
CDR3: CAIGQTNTGELFF

size: -
V: TRBV5-4
J: TRBJ2-3
D: -
DNA: TGTGCCAGCAGCTTGGTGGGAGTGGCAGATACGCAGTATTTT
CDR3: CASSLVGVADTQYF

size: once
V: TRBV5-1
J: TRBJ2-2
D: -
DNA: TGCGCCAGCAGCTTGGTGGCTAACACCGGGGAGCTGTTTTTT
CDR3: CASSLVANTGELFF

size: -
V: TRBV4-1
J: TRBJ2-7
D: -
DNA: TGCGCCAGCAGCCTAGGTGGAGGGGTCCTTAAGTACGAGCAGTACTTC
CDR3: CASSLGGGVLKYEQYF

size: -
V: TRBV7-8
J: TRBJ2-1
D: -
DNA: TGTGCCAGCACCCCACTGACTAGAGGGGATGAGCAGTTCTTC
CDR3: CASTPLTRGDEQFF

size: -
V: TRBV7-9
J: TRBJ1-2
D: -
DNA: TGTGCCAGCAGCAGACCCACCCTTGGTACTGGCTATGGCTACACCTTC
CDR3: CASSRPTLGTGYGYTF

size: -
V: TRBV27
J: TRBJ2-7
D: -
DNA: TGTGCCAGCAGCCGGGGGGCGCGGGAGAACGAGCAGTACTTC
CDR3: CASSRGARENEQYF

size: -
V: TRBV6-5
J: TRBJ2-7
D: -
DNA: TGTGCCAGCAGAGGAACCTACGAGCAGTACTTC
CDR3: CASRGTYEQYF

size: -
V: TRBV7-2
J: TRBJ1-3
D: -
DNA: TGTGCCAAAAAACTCCCTGGAGGGCTTTCTGGAAACACCATATATTTT
CDR3: CAKKLPGGLSGNTIYF

size: -
V: TRBV2
J: TRBJ2-7
D: -
DNA: TGTGCCAGCAGTGGGGACGTAGGCGACGAGCAGTACTTC
CDR3: CASSGDVGDEQYF